This TCR beta chain came from a study of vaccination and CD4 T cells after COVID-19. Findings and limits, study-wide: Nearly all convalescent vaccine-specific clones, 304 of 307, recognized only SARS-CoV-2 spike.

The Oncomine TCR Beta short-read assay was what sequenced the DNA obtained from cultured CD4+ T cells. Investigators isolated genomic DNA from cultured CD4+ T cells. Each CDR3 protein is one row after TCRdb ran MiXCR on the PCR reads. The sample comprises approximately 10,000 distinct CDR3 sequences, about three quarters of which are singletons, and approximately 11% rests with the top ten. Treatment denoted: approximately 9-day PBMC culture with coronavirus spike peptide pools or control peptides (ViraFEST assay). Details on this clonotype: The antigen remains undetermined.

The V gene end was trimmed by 0 bases and the J gene end by 5 bases; junction bases not matched to a gene: 6. Looked up from germline, CDR1 is SGHTA and CDR2 is FQGNSA. The CDR3 loop spans 16 amino acids. The receptor comes from a human donor who had recovered from COVID-19. Sequencing input: CD4+ T cells from blood, cultured in vitro. The chain joins TRBV7-2 to TRBJ2-5, with 10 bases matching TRBD2. DNA for the CDR3: TGTGCCAGCAGCTTAGCGGGACTAGCGAAATCCGAGACCCAGTACTTC. This encodes CASSLAGLAKSETQYF.